The count of the clone carrying this TCR beta chain is one. What it recognizes is unknown. Researchers ran the PCR with 60 Vbeta and 13 Jbeta primers. TCRdb's copy holds only in-frame clones and misses some; the assay was immunoSEQ multiplex PCR. This table holds about 150,000 clones, about 75% found once. Per the germline V gene, CDR1 is MNHEY and CDR2 is SMNVEV (reference sequence). This CDR3 has 18 amino acids. The trim removed 6 bases at V and 4 bases at J, leaving 21 bases unmatched. This record belongs to a study of cytomegalovirus exposure and HLA in healthy donors. Study observations and caveats: The presence/absence work took it that sequencing depth was about the same across donors. When analyzed later, the rates of TCR association showed variation by HLA locus, with DRB1 the most and HLA-C the fewest. The classifier was said to identify cytomegalovirus status with high specificity and sensitivity.

This receptor was identified in a man aged 18 to 30 in good health and CMV-seronegative. The genes are TRBV27 and TRBJ2-7, with 7 bases lining up with TRBD2. Sequencing used PBMCs. The CDR3 nucleotides are TGTGCCAGCAGCATAGGATACTATCGACTAGCCCCTTCATACGAGCAGTACTTC. This sequence encodes CASSIGYYRLAPSYEQYF.